Detailed here is one TCR beta chain. Its antigen target is currently unknown. No much larger clonotype is one base removed from it; base qualities were not supplied. From V the trimming removes 0 bases and from J it removes 4 bases, while the gene matches leave 12 bases of the junction unaccounted for. The germline V gene supplies CDR1 SGHDN and CDR2 FVKESK. Including the terminal cysteine and phenylalanine, the CDR3 comprises 17 residues. The CDR3 DNA has 51 bases and is translated from base 1. This sample stems from a study of cytomegalovirus exposure and HLA in healthy donors listed by TCRdb under 2017. For the study in its entirety: According to an earlier analysis of several hundred of the donors, 150 million to 200 million T cells yielded 90 million to 140 million unique TCR beta sequences and around 300 Gb of sequence data. Besides the first cohort of hundreds of subjects, a separate validation cohort made up of roughly 130 different subjects was used. The study combined high-throughput TCR immunosequencing, statistical association of individual TCRs with disease status, and machine learning to predict cytomegalovirus infection status. Typing coverage varied by locus: roughly 629-630 donors for A, B, C, DRB1 and DQB1; more than 500 for DQA1; about 600 for DPA1; roughly 450 for DPB1. A later genetic analysis took genome-wide SNP genotypes for about 65% of the 666 donors and used that subset as a discovery cohort. Using immunosequencing, the study profiled T cell repertoires from 500 to 800 subjects and related those repertoires to cytomegalovirus serostatus. In the later analysis, no new phenotypic data were used to find candidate immune exposures; instead, reliance was placed on TCR beta sequences and their occurrence across donors. Alongside the repertoire data, information on donor age, sex, ethnicity and CMV serostatus was compiled. On average, around 240,000 unique TCR beta nucleotide sequences were sequenced per donor among 398 genotyped donors of the cohort, with 15% to 20% of those sequences being non-productive. A later analysis re-examined previously published TCR beta repertoires from about 670 donors and added high-resolution HLA genotyping to investigate patterns of TCR occurrence. Every discovery cohort repertoire had been produced on one sequencing platform. HLA typing covered class I and class II loci at four-digit resolution. Of the roughly 410 genotyped donors, 65% to 90% were placed in the genetic ancestry cluster associated with self-reported Caucasian donors. Several DR-DQ haplotypes were handled as single units for association and clustering because linkage in the cohort was strong. The aim of the study was to test whether cataloging public T cell receptors could identify signatures of past pathogen exposure. An earlier analysis of a few hundred of the donors applied high-throughput TCR beta sequencing to assess whether each TCR beta V gene segment acted as functional or pseudogenic. An early release covering roughly 580 HLA-typed donors comprised about 300 gigabases of sequencing data and some 79 million unique TCR sequences.

The cohort was made up of 666 healthy bone marrow donors. At the time of sampling, all cohort members were nominally healthy, though unrecorded immune exposures were likely present. The donor was CMV seronegative and belonged to the group of roughly 330 seronegative cohort members. A peripheral blood sample was collected from each donor, and TCR beta sequencing was performed on peripheral blood mononuclear cells. Genomic DNA extraction from the blood cell samples was performed with the Qiagen DNeasy Blood Extraction Kit. General study outcomes and caveats: Roughly uniform sequencing depth across donors was assumed in presence/absence analyses, although this assumption may not hold. According to a later genetic analysis, donors in an Asian-associated ancestry cluster had fewer N-insertions in productive TCRs than the approximately 670-donor mean. The authors suggested that the approach could potentially be generalized to other disease states and immunological phenotypes. The study listed 170 or so TCR beta chains as associated with cytomegalovirus. A cluster of highly shared sequence variants was judged likely to be a technical artifact of the sequencing pipeline. Broadly in line with IMGT annotations, most TCR beta V segments showed up in productive rearrangements about 90% or about 30% of the time in an earlier analysis of around 600 of the donors. In both the original and validation cohorts, the classifier was reported to diagnose cytomegalovirus status with high specificity and sensitivity. According to a later analysis, TCR association rates differed among HLA loci, with DRB1 alleles showing the most associated TCRs and HLA-C alleles showing the fewest. In vitro tests confirmed that a few of the cytomegalovirus-associated TCR beta chains recognize cytomegalovirus antigens. This cohort had only TCR beta chains sequenced, and the lack of alpha or paired-chain data limited which features could be detected. An association between a missense DCLRE1C variant and V-gene and J-gene trimming of TCR beta chains was found in a later genetic analysis and replicated in an independent cohort. According to a later analysis, parvovirus B19, influenza, CMV and Epstein-Barr virus appeared linked to several top co-occurrence clusters. In a later analysis, most CMV-associated TCR beta chains were found to appear HLA-restricted, with HLA associations seemingly driven largely by CMV exposure. HLA typing was unavailable for some donors at each locus, so association tests used only the typed subset. Specific HLA alleles were associated with more than 15,000 TCR beta sequences at a false discovery rate of 0.05 in a later analysis. When HLA alleles, especially DR and DQ, strongly co-occurred, TCR associations were difficult to assign to individual alleles. For the cohort, immune exposure information was limited to CMV serostatus. Correlated functional status among segregating V segments might reflect linkage disequilibrium, but an unknown experimental factor could not be ruled out. Seventeen rarely observed V segments, including chromosome 9 orphons, were excluded from the earlier analysis of approximately 600 of the donors because counts were too low. Across donors, most TCR sequences were observed very rarely, whereas some public TCRs were present in many individuals. In a later analysis, HLA-associated TCR beta chains were found to be more clonally expanded and to have lower generation probabilities than equally common non-associated chains. Because the 87-base-pair reads could not distinguish some IMGT-functional V segments, including TRBV6-2 and TRBV6-3, those segments were excluded. A further reported finding was that TCR beta sequences accurately predicted the HLA-A and HLA-B alleles for most subjects in the first cohort.

Libraries were prepared through the immunoSEQ multiplex PCR assay. A mixture of 60 forward primers for TCR Vbeta segments and 13 reverse primers for TCR Jbeta segments was used in the multiplex PCR. The CDR3 region of rearranged TCR beta genes was amplified from genomic DNA with a multiplex PCR assay. The amplified TCR beta libraries were sequenced on the Illumina HiSeq System as 87-base-pair reads. Per the original workflow: A later analysis tallied roughly 78 million unique TCR beta chains across the 666 repertoires, and about 12 million of those chains were shared by two or more donors. A nearest-neighbor algorithm error-corrected the raw reads and collapsed the reads into unique sequences, merging closely related sequences to remove PCR and sequencing errors. V, D and J gene segments were assigned by aligning CDR3 sequences to IMGT reference sequences. For a sequence to be retained, a match of at least six nucleotides was required to both a V gene segment and a J gene segment. Rearrangements were called productive when the CDR3 lacked stop codons and stayed in frame with V and J; all others were non-productive. CDR3 was defined by IMGT convention, running from the second conserved V-encoded cysteine to the conserved J-encoded phenylalanine. In an earlier analysis of more than 550 of the donors, sequences lacking an unambiguous match to a single V gene segment were excluded. In an earlier analysis of several hundred of the donors, V segments were called functional above 56.7% productive rearrangements and were called segregating when the between-donor standard deviation exceeded 5%. A statistical classification framework was developed to diagnose cytomegalovirus status using the catalog of TCR beta chain sequences. In a later analysis, TCR nucleotide sequences were compared against IMGT/GENE-DB human TR gene sequences so that V and J genes could be assigned. A later analysis assigned CDR3 sequences and most-parsimonious VDJ recombination scenarios with the TCRdist pipeline. In a later analysis, each TCR beta chain was defined by its CDR3 amino acid sequence together with its V-gene family, and reads without a unique V-gene family were excluded. To address suspected cross-contamination and a sequencing artifact, a later analysis removed 592 highly shared, low-generation-probability nucleotide sequences. In a later analysis, a clonal expansion index for each public chain was calculated from normalized within-repertoire ranks of inferred template counts. A later analysis computed generation probabilities with a VDJ recombination model fitted to out-of-frame rearrangements, and checked the results against IGoR. In a later analysis, hypergeometric tests were used to score TCR-TCR, TCR-HLA and TCR-CMV co-occurrence, with a repertoire-size bias correction applied to TCR pairs. A later analysis estimated false discovery rates by permuting HLA or CMV assignments 20 times. In a later analysis, co-occurring TCRs were grouped using DBSCAN, and TCRdist sequence similarity was added for clustering within HLA-allele-positive subsets. Co-occurrence clustering excluded repertoires with fewer than 30,000 or more than 120,000 public chains, plus five with anomalous nucleotide sharing. TCRdb mirrors the immuneACCESS table, restricted to in-frame sequences. Some clones are absent from its copies; in checked studies, under half trace to an unresolved V gene, and the reason for the others is unknown. V, J and clone size derive from that table, while D and trimming were established from the DNA sequence. Recorded for this sample are some 200,000 clones; around three quarters of them occurred a single time. Of the sample, 15% to 19% is held by the ten largest clones.

Sequences were obtained from PBMCs. This TCR was sampled from a man aged 40-49 years in good health and CMV-seronegative. The sequence links TRBV14 to TRBJ2-7; a stretch of 7 junction bases matches TRBD2. The nucleotides read TGTGCCAGCAGCCAAGAAGGGGCCCTTGCGGGAGCTTACGAGCAGTACTTC. This yields the protein CASSQEGALAGAYEQYF.